The clone carrying this T cell receptor beta chain occurred a few times. The data were obtained in a study of T cells in Graves' hyperthyroidism and ophthalmopathy. Exclusion criteria comprised uncontrolled infection, other autoimmune disease, pregnancy or lactation. Diagnoses were established using clinical symptoms, serum thyroxine and TRAb, thyroid ultrasound and orbital computed tomography. Template material for amplifying TCR beta CDR3 regions consisted of RNA transcripts. HTBI primers were used for first-round RT-PCR of the TCR CDR3. TCRdb re-derived calls from the multiplex PCR reads in MiXCR, one entry per CDR3 protein. The sample carries some 620,000 distinct CDR3 sequences, about a sixth recorded once. V was clipped by 3 bases and J by 4 bases, with 12 bases between them. This CDR3 is 15 amino acids long. Germline-derived CDR1 and CDR2 are SNHLY and FYNNEI.

The specimen was blood. This clonotype originated in a woman aged 30 to 39 with Graves' hyperthyroidism. The rearrangement uses TRBV2 and TRBJ2-2; tentatively, D is TRBD2 (6 bases). CDR3 region: CASSDGGSITGELFF. DNA for the CDR3: TGTGCCAGCAGTGATGGAGGGAGTATCACCGGGGAGCTGTTTTTT.